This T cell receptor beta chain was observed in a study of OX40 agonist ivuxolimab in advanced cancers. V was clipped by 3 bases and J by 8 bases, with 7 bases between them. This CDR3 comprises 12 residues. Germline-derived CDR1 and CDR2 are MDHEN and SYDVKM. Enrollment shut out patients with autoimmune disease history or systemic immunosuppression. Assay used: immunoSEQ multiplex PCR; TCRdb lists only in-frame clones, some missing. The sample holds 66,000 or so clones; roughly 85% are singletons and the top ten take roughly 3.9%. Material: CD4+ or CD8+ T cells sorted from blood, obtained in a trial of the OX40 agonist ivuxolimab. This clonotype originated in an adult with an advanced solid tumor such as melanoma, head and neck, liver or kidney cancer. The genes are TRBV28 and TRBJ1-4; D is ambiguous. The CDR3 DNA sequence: TGTGCCAGCAGTTTTATGTTAGAAAAACTGTTTTTT. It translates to CASSFMLEKLFF.